This record concerns one T cell receptor beta chain sequence. The data were taken from a study of preoperative IRX-2 immunotherapy in early breast cancer. The assay was immunoSEQ multiplex PCR, and TCRdb's table has in-frame clones only and misses some. The sample has tens of thousands of clones, 90% to 95% seen once. The CDR3 consists of 16 residues. The V gene's germline CDR1 is MNHEY and CDR2 SMNVEV (reference sequence). V lost 3 bases and J lost 2; bases outside the gene matches: 8. Sample treatment: preoperative locoregional IRX-2 cytokine immunotherapy. Samples came from a phase Ib trial of preoperative locoregional IRX-2 cytokine immunotherapy.

The chain combines TRBV27 with TRBJ2-7; 9 bases are shared with TRBD2. This receptor was taken from a human donor with breast cancer. This specimen was acquired from a patient treated with IRX-2 immunotherapy. CDR3 DNA: TGTGCCAGCAGTTTCAGGAGCCTAGCGGGAACCTACGAGCAGTACTTC. Translating gives CASSFRSLAGTYEQYF.